This paragraph covers one TCR beta chain sequence. Sequenced by immunoSEQ multiplex PCR; TCRdb stores in-frame clones only, minus some. Of about 40,000 clones in the sample, roughly nine tenths were seen once. These data belong to a study of blood T cell repertoires in COVID-19. About the study: COVID-19 samples, acute and convalescent, were from the United States, Italy and Spain. T cells, B-cell-depleted T cells, or PBMCs supplied cDNA or gDNA.

Germline values: CDR1 MGHRA, CDR2 YSYEKL. The J segment lost 6 bases and the V segment lost 0 bases, leaving 10 bases of the junction unmatched. The CDR3 is 17 amino acids. This receptor was taken from a man aged 45 to 65 in a cohort sampled during active COVID-19. The V and J genes are TRBV4-1 and TRBJ1-1, with TRBD1 matching over 10 bases. Sequencing used peripheral blood. The CDR3 bases are TGCGCCAGCAGCCAAGAGGTAGTCGGGACAGGGGTGCCTGAAGCTTTCTTT. This gives the protein CASSQEVVGTGVPEAFF.